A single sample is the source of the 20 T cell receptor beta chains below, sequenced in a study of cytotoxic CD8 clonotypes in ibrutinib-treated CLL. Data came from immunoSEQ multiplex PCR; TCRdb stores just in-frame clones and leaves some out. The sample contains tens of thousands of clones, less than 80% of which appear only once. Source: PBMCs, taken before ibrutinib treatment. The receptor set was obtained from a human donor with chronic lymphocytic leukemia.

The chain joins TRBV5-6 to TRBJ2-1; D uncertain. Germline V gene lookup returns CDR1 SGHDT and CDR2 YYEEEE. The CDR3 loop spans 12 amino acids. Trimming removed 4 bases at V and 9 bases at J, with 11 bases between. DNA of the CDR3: TGTGCCAGCAGCCTCTACTACGGTGAGCAGTTCTTC. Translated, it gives CASSLYYGEQFF. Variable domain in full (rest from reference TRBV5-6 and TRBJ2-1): DAGVTQSPTHLIKTRGQQVTLRCSPKSGHDTVSWYQQALGQGPQFIFQYYEEEERQRGNFPDRFSGHQFPNYSSELNVNALLLGDSALYLCASSLYYGEQFFGPGTRLTVL.

CDR3 sequence: CASSHSSSGTDTQYF. CDR3 sequence (DNA): TGCGCCAGCAGCCACTCAAGCAGCGGGACAGATACGCAGTATTTT. The genes are TRBV4-3 and TRBJ2-3; D is possibly TRBD2 (6 bases). The CDR3 totals 15 residues. Germline CDR1 LGHNA, CDR2 YSLEER. V lost 3 bases and J 3 bases, leaving 13 bases between the germline ends.

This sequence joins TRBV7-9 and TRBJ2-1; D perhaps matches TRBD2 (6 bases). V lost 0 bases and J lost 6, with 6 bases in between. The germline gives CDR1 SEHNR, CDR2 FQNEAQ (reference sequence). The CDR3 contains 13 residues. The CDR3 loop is CASSLARGNEQFF. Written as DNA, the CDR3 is TGTGCCAGCAGCTTAGCGCGGGGCAATGAGCAGTTCTTC.

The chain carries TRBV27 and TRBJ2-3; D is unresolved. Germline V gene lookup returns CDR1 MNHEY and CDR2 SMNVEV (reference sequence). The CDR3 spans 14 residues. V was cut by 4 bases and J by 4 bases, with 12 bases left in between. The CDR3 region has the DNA TGTGCCAGCAGTTCGGGTCTGATCCCAGATACGCAGTATTTT. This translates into CASSSGLIPDTQYF.

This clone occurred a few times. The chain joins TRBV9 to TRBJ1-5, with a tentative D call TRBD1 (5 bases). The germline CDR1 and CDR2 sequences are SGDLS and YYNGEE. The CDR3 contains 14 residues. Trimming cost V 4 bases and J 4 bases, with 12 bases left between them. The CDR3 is CASSRTGVNQPQHF. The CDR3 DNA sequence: TGTGCCAGCAGCCGGACGGGGGTAAATCAGCCCCAGCATTTT. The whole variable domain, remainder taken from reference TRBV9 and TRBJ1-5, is DSGVTQTPKHLITATGQRVTLRCSPRSGDLSVYWYQQSLDQGLQFLIQYYNGEERAKGNILERFSAQQFPDLHSELNLSSLELGDSALYFCASSRTGVNQPQHFGDGTRLSIL.

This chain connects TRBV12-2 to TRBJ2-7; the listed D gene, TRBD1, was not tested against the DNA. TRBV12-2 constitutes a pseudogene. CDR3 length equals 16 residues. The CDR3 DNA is TGTGCAAGTCGCTTAAAGGGGACAGGGGTACTCTACGAGCAGTACTTC. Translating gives CASRLKGTGVLYEQYF.

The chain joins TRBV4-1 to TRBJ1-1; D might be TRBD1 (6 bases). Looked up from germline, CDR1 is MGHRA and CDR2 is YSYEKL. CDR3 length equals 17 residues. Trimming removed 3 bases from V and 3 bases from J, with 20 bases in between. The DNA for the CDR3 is TGCGCCAGCAGCCACCTCCCCGGTGGGACATTTTACACTGAAGCTTTCTTT. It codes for CASSHLPGGTFYTEAFF.

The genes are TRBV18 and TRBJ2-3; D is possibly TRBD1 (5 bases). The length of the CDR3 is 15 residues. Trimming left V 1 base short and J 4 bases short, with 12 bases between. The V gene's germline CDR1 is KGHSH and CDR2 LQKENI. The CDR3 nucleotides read TGTGCCAGCTCACCACGCCCAGGGTGGGCAGATACGCAGTATTTT. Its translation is CASSPRPGWADTQYF. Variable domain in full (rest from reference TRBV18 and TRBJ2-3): NAGVMQNPRHLVRRRGQEARLRCSPMKGHSHVYWYRQLPEEGLKFMVYLQKENIIDESGMPKERFSAEFPKEGPSILRIQQVVRGDSAAYFCASSPRPGWADTQYFGPGTRLTVL.

CDR3 sequence: CASSSSTGFYNEQFF. The CDR3, as DNA: TGTGCCAGCAGTTCATCGACAGGGTTCTACAATGAGCAGTTCTTC. The rearrangement joins TRBV25-1 to TRBJ2-1, with 7 nucleotides matching TRBD1. Trimming cost V 5 bases and J 3 bases; bases outside gene matches: 7. The CDR3 covers 15 residues. Germline CDR1 MGHDK, CDR2 SYGVNS.

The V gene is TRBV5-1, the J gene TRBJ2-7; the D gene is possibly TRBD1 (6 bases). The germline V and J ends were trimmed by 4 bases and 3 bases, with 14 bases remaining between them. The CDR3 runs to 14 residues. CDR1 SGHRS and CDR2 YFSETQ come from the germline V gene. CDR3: CASSVQGPHYEQYF. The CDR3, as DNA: TGCGCCAGCAGCGTACAGGGACCCCACTACGAGCAGTACTTC.

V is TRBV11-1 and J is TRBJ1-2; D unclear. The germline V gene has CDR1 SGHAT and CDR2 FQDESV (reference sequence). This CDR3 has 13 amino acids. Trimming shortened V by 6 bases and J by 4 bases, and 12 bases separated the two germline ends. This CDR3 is CASSATAAYGYTF. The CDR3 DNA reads TGTGCCAGCAGTGCAACAGCCGCCTATGGCTACACCTTC.

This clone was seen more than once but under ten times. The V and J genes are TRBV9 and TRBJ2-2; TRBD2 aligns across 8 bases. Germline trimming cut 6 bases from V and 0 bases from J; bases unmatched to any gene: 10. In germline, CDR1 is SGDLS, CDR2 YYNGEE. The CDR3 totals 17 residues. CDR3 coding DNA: TGTGCCAGCACCAAATCGGGACTAGGGGCGAACACCGGGGAGCTGTTTTTT. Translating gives CASTKSGLGANTGELFF.

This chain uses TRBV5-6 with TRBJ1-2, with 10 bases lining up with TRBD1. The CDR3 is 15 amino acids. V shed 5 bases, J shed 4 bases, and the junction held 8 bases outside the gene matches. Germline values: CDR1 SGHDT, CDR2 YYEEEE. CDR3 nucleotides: TGTGCCAGCAGAGCGACGACAGGGGGCTCCTATGGCTACACCTTC. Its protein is CASRATTGGSYGYTF.

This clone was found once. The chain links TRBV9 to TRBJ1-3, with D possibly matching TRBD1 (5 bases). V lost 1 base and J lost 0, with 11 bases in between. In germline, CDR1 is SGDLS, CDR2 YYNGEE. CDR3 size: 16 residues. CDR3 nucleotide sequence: TGTGCCAGCAGCGTAACAGACAGACCCTCTGGAAACACCATATATTTT. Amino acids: CASSVTDRPSGNTIYF. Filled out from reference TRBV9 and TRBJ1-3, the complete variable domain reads DSGVTQTPKHLITATGQRVTLRCSPRSGDLSVYWYQQSLDQGLQFLIQYYNGEERAKGNILERFSAQQFPDLHSELNLSSLELGDSALYFCASSVTDRPSGNTIYFGEGSWLTVV.

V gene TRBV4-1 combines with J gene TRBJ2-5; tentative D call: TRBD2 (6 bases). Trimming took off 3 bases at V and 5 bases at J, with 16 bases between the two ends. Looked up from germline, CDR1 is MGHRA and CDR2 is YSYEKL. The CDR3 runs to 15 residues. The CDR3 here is CASSQGDLTRETQYF. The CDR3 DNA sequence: TGCGCCAGCAGCCAGGGGGACTTAACACGGGAGACCCAGTACTTC.

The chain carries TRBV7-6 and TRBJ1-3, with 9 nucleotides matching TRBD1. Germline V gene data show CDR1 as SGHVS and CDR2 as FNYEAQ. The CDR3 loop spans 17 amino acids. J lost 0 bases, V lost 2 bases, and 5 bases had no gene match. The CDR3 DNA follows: TGTGCCAGCAGCTTAAGGACAGGGGCCCTCTCTGGAAACACCATATATTTT. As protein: CASSLRTGALSGNTIYF. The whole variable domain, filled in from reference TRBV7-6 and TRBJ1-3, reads GAGVSQSPRYKVTKRGQDVALRCDPISGHVSLYWYRQALGQGPEFLTYFNYEAQQDKSGLPNDRFSAERPEGSISTLTIQRTEQRDSAMYRCASSLRTGALSGNTIYFGEGSWLTVV.

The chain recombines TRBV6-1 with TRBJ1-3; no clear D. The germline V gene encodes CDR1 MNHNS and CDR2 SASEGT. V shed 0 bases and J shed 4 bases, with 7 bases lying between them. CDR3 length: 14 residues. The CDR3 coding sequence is TGTGCCAGCAGTGAAGCTCCCGCCGGAAACACCATATATTTT. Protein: CASSEAPAGNTIYF.

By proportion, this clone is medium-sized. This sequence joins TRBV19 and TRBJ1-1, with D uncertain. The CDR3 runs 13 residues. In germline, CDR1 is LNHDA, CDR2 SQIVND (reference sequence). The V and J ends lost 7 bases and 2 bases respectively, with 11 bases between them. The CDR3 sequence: CASTRHRNTEAFF. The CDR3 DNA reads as TGTGCCAGTACTAGACACAGAAACACTGAAGCTTTCTTT.

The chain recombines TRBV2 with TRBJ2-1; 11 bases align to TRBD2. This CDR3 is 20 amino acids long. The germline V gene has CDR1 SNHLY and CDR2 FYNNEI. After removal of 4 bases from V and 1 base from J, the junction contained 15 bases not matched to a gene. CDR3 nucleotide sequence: TGTGCCAGCAGTGGGAACCGCGTAGCGGGAGGGTCAAAGTCCTACAATGAGCAGTTCTTC. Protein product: CASSGNRVAGGSKSYNEQFF.

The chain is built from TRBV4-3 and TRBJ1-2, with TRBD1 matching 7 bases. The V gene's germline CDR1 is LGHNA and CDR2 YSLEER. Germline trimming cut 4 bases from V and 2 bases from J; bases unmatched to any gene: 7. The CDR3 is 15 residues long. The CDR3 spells CASSPRQGINYGYTF. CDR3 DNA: TGCGCCAGCAGCCCTCGACAGGGAATCAACTATGGCTACACCTTC.